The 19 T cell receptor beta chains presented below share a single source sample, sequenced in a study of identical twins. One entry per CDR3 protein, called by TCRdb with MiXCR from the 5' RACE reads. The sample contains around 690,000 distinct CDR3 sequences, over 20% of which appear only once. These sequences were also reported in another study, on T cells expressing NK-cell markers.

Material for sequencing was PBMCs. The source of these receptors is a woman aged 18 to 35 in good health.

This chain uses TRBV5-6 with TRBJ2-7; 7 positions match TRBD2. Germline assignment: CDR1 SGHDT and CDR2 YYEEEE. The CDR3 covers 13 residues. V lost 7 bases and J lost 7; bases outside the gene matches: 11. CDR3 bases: TGTGCCAGCGTTCACTGGGCTAGCGGAGAGCAGTACTTC. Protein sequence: CASVHWASGEQYF.

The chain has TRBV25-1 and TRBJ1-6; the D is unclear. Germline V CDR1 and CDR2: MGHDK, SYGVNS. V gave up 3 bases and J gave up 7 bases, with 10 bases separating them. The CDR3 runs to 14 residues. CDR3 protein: CASSDPGPNSPLHF. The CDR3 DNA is TGTGCCAGCAGTGACCCCGGACCGAATTCACCCCTCCACTTT.

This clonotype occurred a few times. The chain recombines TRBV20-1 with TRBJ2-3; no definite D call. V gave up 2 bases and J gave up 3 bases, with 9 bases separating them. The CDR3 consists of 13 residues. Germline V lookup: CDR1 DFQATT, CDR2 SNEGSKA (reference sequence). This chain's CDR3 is CSARTLQTDTQYF. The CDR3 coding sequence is TGCAGTGCTAGAACACTACAGACAGATACGCAGTATTTT.

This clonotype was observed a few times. The CDR3 protein is CASESRYEQFF. CDR3 nucleotide sequence: TGTGCCAGCGAATCTCGATATGAGCAGTTCTTC. V and J are TRBV6-6 and TRBJ2-1; no firm D call. CDR3 length equals 11 residues. Germline V gives CDR1 MNHNY, CDR2 SVGAGI (reference sequence). Between the trimmed V and J ends, which lost 8 bases and 8 bases, there was a span of 10 bases.

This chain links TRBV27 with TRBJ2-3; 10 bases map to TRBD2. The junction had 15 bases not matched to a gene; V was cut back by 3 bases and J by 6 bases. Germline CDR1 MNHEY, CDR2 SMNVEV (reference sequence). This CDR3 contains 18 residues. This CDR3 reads CASSLTQVAGGWKDTQYF. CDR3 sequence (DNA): TGTGCCAGCAGTTTGACGCAGGTAGCGGGGGGTTGGAAGGATACGCAGTATTTT.

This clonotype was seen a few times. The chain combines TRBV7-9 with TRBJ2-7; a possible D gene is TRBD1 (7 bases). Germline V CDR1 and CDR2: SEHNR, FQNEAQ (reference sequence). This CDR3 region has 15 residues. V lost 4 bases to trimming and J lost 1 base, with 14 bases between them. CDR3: CASSSRGRDSYEQYF. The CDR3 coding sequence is TGTGCCAGCAGCTCGAGGGGGCGGGATTCCTACGAGCAGTACTTC.

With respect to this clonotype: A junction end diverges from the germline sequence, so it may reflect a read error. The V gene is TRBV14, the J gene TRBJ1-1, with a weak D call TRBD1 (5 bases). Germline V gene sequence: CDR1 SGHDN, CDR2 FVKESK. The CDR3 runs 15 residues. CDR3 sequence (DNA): TGTGCCAGCTCAGGGACCCCAAGGAGGAACACTGAAGCTTTTTTT. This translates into CASSGTPRRNTEAFF.

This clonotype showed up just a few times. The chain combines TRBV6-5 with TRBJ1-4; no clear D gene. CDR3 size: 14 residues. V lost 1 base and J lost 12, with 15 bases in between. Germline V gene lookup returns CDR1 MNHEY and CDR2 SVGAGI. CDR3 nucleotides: TGTGCCAGCAGTTACTATAAGGGTCCGAGACAACTGTTTTTT. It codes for CASSYYKGPRQLFF.

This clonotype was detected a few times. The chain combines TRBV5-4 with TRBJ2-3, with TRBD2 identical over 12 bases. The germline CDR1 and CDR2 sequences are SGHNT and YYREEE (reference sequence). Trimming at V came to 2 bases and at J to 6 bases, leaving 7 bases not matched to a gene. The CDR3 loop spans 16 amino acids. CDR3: CASSLRLAGDLDTQYF. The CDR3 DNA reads TGTGCCAGCAGCTTACGACTAGCGGGGGACTTGGATACGCAGTATTTT.

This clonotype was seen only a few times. In DNA, the CDR3 is TGCGCCAGCAGCTTGTTTAGCGGGGGCACAGATACGCAGTATTTT. It is translated as CASSLFSGGTDTQYF. The J gene is TRBJ2-3, the V gene TRBV5-1, with TRBD2 matching over 8 bases. Trimming took 1 base from V and 1 from J; bases not matched to a gene: 2. The germline gives CDR1 SGHRS, CDR2 YFSETQ. The CDR3 extends over 15 amino acids.

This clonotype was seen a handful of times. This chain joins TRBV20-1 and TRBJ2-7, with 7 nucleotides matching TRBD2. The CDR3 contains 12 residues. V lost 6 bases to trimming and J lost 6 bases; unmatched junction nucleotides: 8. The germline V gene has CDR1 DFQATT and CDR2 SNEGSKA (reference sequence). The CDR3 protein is CSALTSTREQYF. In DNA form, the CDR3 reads TGCAGTGCGCTGACTAGCACCCGCGAGCAGTACTTC.

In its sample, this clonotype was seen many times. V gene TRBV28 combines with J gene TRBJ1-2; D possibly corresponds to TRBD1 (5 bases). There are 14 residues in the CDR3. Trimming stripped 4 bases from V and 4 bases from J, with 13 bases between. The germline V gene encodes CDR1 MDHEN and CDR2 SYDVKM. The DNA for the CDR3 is TGTGCCAGCAGTTCCCTCATAGGGACCTATGGCTACACCTTC. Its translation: CASSSLIGTYGYTF.

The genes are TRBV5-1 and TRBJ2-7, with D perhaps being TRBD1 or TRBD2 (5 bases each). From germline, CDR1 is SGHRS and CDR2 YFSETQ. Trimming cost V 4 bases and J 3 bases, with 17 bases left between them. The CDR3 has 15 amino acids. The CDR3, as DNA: TGCGCCAGCAGCAGAGGCAGGGACCTGGTCTACGAGCAGTACTTC. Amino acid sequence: CASSRGRDLVYEQYF.

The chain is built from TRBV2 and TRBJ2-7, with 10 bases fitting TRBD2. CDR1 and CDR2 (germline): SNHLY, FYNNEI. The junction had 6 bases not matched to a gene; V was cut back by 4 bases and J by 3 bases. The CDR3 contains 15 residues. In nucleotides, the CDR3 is TGTGCCAGCAGTGGCCCGCCTAGCGGGAGCTACGAGCAGTACTTC. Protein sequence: CASSGPPSGSYEQYF. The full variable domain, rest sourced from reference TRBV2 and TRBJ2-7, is EPEVTQTPSHQVTQMGQEVILRCVPISNHLYFYWYRQILGQKVEFLVSFYNNEISEKSEIFDDQFSVERPDGSNFTLKIRSTKLEDSAMYFCASSGPPSGSYEQYFGPGTRLTVT.

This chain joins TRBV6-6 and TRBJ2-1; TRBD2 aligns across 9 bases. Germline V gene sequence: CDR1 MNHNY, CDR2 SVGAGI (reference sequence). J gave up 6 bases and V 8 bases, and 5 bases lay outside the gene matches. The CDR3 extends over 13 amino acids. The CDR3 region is CASGPRGGNEQFF. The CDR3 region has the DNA TGTGCCAGCGGCCCGCGGGGGGGCAATGAGCAGTTCTTC.

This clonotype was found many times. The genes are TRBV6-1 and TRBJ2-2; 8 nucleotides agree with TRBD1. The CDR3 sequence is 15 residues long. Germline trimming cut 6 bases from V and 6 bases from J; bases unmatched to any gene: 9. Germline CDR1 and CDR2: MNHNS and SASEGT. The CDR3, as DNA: TGTGCCAGCAGACCAAGGACAGGGCGAGCCGGGGAGCTGTTTTTT. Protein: CASRPRTGRAGELFF.

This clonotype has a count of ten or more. The CDR3 region is CASSQDSGETQYF. Here the CDR3 DNA reads TGTGCCAGCAGCCAAGATTCCGGGGAGACCCAGTACTTC. The genes are TRBV4-2 and TRBJ2-5; no firm D call. The CDR3 is made up of 13 amino acids. From germline, CDR1 is LGHNA and CDR2 YNFKEQ. V lost 0 bases to trimming and J lost 5 bases, with 7 bases between them.

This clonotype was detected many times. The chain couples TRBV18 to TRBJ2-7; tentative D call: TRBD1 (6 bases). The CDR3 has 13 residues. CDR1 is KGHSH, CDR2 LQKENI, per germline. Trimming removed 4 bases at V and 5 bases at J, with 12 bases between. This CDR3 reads CASSLQGNDEQYF. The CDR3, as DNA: TGTGCCAGCTCACTTCAGGGGAACGACGAGCAGTACTTC.

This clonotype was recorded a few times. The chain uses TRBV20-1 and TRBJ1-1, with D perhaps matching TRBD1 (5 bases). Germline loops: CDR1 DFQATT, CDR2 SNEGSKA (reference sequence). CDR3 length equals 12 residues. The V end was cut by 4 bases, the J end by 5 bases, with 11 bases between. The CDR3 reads CSAKSGGTEAFF. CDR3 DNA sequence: TGCAGTGCTAAGTCCGGGGGTACTGAAGCTTTCTTT.